This T cell receptor beta chain was captured by sequencing in a study of OX40 agonist ivuxolimab in advanced cancers. Blood was sampled at baseline, cycle 4 day 1, and cycle 7 day 1. V was shortened by 4 bases and J by 0 bases, with 16 bases between the two germline ends. The CDR3 is 17 residues long. The germline gives CDR1 MDHEN, CDR2 SYDVKM. The assay was immunoSEQ multiplex PCR, and TCRdb's table has in-frame clones only and misses some. The data show tens of thousands of clones, 80% to 95% seen once. This clonotype was obtained from an adult with an advanced solid tumor such as melanoma, head and neck, liver or kidney cancer. Sequences were derived from CD4+ or CD8+ T cells sorted from blood, sampled in a trial of the OX40 agonist ivuxolimab. The chain couples TRBV28 to TRBJ1-5; no clear D. In DNA, the CDR3 is TGTGCCAGCAGTTCCCTAGGGTCCAGTCTTAGCAATCAGCCCCAGCATTTT. Protein: CASSSLGSSLSNQPQHF.